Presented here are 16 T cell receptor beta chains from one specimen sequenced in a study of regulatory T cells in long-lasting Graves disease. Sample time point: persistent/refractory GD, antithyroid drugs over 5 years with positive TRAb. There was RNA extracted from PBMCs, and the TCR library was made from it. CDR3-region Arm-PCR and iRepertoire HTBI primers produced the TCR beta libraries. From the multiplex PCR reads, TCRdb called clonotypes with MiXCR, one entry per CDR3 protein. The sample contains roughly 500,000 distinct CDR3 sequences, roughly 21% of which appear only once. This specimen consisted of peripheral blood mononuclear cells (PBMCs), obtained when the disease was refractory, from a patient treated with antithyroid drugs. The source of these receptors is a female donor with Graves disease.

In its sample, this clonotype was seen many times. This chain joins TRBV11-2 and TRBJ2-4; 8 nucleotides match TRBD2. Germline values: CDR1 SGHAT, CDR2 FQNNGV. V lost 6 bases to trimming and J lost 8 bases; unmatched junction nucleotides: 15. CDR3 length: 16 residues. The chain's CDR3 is CASSSAPIAGRDIQYF. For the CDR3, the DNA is TGTGCCAGCAGTTCCGCGCCGATAGCGGGAAGGGACATTCAGTACTTC.

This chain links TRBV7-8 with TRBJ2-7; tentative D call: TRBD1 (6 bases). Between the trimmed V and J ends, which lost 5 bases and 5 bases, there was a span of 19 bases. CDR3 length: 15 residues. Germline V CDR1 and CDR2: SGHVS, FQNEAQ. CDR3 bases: TGTGCCAGCAGCCGACGGACAGACACCGGGGACGAGCAGTACTTC. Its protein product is CASSRRTDTGDEQYF.

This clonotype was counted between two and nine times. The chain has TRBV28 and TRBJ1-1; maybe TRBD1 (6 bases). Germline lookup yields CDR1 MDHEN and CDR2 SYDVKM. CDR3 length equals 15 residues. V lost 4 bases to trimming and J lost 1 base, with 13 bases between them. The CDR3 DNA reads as TGTGCCAGCAGTTACAGGACAGAGAAGAACACTGAAGCTTTCTTT. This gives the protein CASSYRTEKNTEAFF.

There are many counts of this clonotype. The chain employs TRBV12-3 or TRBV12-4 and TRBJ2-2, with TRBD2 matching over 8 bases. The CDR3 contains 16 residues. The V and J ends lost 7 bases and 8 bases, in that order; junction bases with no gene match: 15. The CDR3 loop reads CASTVLTASGFGELFF. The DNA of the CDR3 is TGTGCCAGCACCGTACTGACTGCTAGCGGGTTTGGGGAGCTGTTTTTT.

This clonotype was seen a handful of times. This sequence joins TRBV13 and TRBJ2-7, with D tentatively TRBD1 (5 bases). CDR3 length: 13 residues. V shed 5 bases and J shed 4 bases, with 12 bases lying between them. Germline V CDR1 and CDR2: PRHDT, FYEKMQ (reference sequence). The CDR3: CASSESQGYEQYF. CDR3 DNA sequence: TGTGCCAGCAGCGAATCTCAGGGATACGAGCAGTACTTC.

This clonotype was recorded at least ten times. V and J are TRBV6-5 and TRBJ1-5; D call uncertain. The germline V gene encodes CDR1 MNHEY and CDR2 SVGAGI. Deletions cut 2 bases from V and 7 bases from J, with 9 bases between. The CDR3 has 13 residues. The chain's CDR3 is CASSYTDWQPQHF. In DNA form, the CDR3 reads TGTGCCAGCAGTTACACAGATTGGCAGCCCCAGCATTTT.

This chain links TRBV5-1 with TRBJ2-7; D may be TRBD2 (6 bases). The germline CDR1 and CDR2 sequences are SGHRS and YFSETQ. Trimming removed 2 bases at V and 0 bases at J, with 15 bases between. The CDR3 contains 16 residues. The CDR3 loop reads CASSFDGRGDSYEQYF. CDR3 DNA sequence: TGCGCCAGCAGCTTTGACGGGCGGGGCGACTCCTACGAGCAGTACTTC.

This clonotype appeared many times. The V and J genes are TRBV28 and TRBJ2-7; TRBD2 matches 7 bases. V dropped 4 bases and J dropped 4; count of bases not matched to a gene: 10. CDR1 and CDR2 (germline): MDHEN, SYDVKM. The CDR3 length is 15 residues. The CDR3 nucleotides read TGTGCCAGCAGTTCGCGGGGGAGGGTGCCATACGAGCAGTACTTC. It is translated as CASSSRGRVPYEQYF. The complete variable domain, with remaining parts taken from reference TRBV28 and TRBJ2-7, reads DVKVTQSSRYLVKRTGEKVFLECVQDMDHENMFWYRQDPGLGLRLIYFSYDVKMKEKGDIPEGYSVSREKKERFSLILESASTNQTSMYLCASSSRGRVPYEQYFGPGTRLTVT.

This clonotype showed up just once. The CDR3 region is CASSVATGPGSYEQYF. The CDR3 DNA reads as TGTGCCAGCAGCGTAGCTACCGGGCCAGGCTCCTACGAGCAGTACTTC. The chain joins TRBV9 to TRBJ2-7; D not certain. Trimming removed 0 bases from V and 0 bases from J, with 13 bases in between. The CDR3 length is 16 residues. Germline CDR1 and CDR2: SGDLS and YYNGEE.

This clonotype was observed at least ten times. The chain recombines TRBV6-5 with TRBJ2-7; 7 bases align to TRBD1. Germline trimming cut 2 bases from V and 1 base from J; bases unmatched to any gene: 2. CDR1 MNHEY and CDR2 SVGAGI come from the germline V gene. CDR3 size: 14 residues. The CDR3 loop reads CASSYRDRSYEQYF. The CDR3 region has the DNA TGTGCCAGCAGTTACCGGGACAGATCCTACGAGCAGTACTTC.

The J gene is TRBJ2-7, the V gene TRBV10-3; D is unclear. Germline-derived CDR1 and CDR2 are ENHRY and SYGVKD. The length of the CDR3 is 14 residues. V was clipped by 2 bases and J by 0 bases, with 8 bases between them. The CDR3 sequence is CAISEGLGSYEQYF. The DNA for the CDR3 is TGTGCCATCAGTGAGGGTCTTGGCTCCTACGAGCAGTACTTC.

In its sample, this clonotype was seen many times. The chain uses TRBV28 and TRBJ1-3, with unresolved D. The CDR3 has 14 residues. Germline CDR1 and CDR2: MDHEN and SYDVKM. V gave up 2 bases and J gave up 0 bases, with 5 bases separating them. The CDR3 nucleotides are TGTGCCAGCAGTTTAAGGGACTCTGGAAACACCATATATTTT. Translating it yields CASSLRDSGNTIYF.

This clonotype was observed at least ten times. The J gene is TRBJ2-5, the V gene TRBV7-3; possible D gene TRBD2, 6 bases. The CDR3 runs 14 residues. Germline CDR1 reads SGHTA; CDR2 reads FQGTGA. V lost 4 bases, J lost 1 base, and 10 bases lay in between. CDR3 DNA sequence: TGTGCCAGCAGCTCAGGAGGGCCCCAAGAGACCCAGTACTTC. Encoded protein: CASSSGGPQETQYF.

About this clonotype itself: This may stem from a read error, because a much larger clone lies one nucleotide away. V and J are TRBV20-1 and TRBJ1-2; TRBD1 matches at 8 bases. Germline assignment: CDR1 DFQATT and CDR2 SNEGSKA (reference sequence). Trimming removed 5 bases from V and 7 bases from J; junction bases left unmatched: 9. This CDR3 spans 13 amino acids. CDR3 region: CSAPQDRGGGYTF. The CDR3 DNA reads TGCAGTGCTCCTCAAGACAGGGGTGGTGGCTACACCTTC.

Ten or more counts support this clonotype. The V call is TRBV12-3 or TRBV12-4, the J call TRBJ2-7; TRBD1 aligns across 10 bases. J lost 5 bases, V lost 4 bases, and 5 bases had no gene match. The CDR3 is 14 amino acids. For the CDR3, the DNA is TGTGCCAGCAGTTCCTCGGACAGGGGGGACGAGCAGTACTTC. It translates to CASSSSDRGDEQYF.

In DNA, the CDR3 is TGTGCCAGCAGTCGTACCGGGACAGACGGAAACACCATATATTTT. This translates into CASSRTGTDGNTIYF. The genes are TRBV28 and TRBJ1-3, with TRBD1 matching 7 bases. The germline gives CDR1 MDHEN, CDR2 SYDVKM. J was trimmed by 4 bases and V by 5 bases; bases with no gene match: 8. The CDR3 extends over 15 amino acids.